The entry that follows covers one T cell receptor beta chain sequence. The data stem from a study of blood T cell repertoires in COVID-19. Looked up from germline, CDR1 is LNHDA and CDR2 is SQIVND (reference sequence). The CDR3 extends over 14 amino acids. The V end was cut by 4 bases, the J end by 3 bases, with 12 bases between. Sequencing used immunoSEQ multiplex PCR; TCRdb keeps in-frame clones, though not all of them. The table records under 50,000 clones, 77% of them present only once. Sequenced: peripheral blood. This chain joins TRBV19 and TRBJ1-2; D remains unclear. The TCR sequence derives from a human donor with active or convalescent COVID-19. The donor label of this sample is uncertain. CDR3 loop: CASSRGDTDYGYTF. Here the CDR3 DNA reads TGTGCCAGTAGTAGGGGAGACACGGACTATGGCTACACCTTC.